The rows below give T cell receptor beta chains drawn from one sample of a study of OX40 agonist ivuxolimab in advanced cancers. The assay was immunoSEQ multiplex PCR, and TCRdb's table has in-frame clones only and misses some. Here the sample spans nearly 50,000 clones, approximately 90% being singletons. Material: CD4+ or CD8+ T cells sorted from blood, obtained in a trial of the OX40 agonist ivuxolimab. The receptors derive from an adult with an advanced solid tumor such as melanoma, head and neck, liver or kidney cancer. Each CDR3 is given without its conserved first and last residue.

>14|TRBJ1-5|TRBV10-2
ASSEYRPNSNQPQH
>12|TRBJ1-5|TRBV4-1
ASSQVDPGQPQH
>13|TRBJ2-1|TRBV7-3
ASSTQGTGRDEQF
>11|TRBJ2-1|TRBV7-9
ASSLLVENEQF
>13|TRBJ2-6|TRBV19
ASSITGPGANVLT
>13|TRBJ1-6|TRBV21-1
ASSKGRVKDSPLH
>13|TRBJ1-6|TRBV5-6
ASSSETGWSSPLH
>12|TRBJ2-1|TRBV7-7
ASSRRDRDNEQF
>12|TRBJ1-6|TRBV2
ASSSGAYNSPLH
>11|TRBJ2-7|TRBV27
ASSRGSAYEQY
>9|TRBJ1-1|TRBV6-5
ASRTNTEAF
>11|TRBJ2-5|TRBV11-3
ASSVDREETQY
>11|TRBJ2-1|TRBV7-8
ALEGTSNNEQF
>12|TRBJ2-6|TRBV7-9
ASSLFNGANVLT
>15|TRBJ2-2|TRBV4-1
ASSLVPVPGNTGELF
>14|TRBJ1-3|TRBV5-6
ASSHTGTGTGNTIY
>12|TRBJ2-2|TRBV7-8
ASSLFSNTGELF
>10|TRBJ2-1|TRBV30
AWSVLEAEQF
>14|TRBJ1-4|TRBV4-3
ASSQDLWGVGEKLF
>13|TRBJ1-2|TRBV6-5
ASSYSNPGNYGYT
>15|TRBJ2-4|TRBV9
ASSASGTPLAKNIQY
>16|TRBJ2-2|TRBV11-2
ASSLIRMRGPNTGELF
>13|TRBJ1-4|TRBV7-9
ASSPPGEGNEKLF
>12|TRBJ2-1|TRBV29-1
SVRGEGAYNEQF
>14|TRBJ1-6|TRBV13
ASSTTGQGVNSPLH
>13|TRBJ2-3|TRBV4-3
ASSQSTGGTDTQY
>16|TRBJ1-4|TRBV28
ASAFMGQGVVTNEKLF
>12|TRBJ2-3|TRBV6-6
ASSHKVNTDTQY
>12|TRBJ2-7|TRBV9
ASSLTDRDYEQY
>13|TRBJ1-5|TRBV4-3
ASSQGRGQGQPQH
>10|TRBJ2-7|TRBV7-9
ASSLVSDEQY
>12|TRBJ1-3|TRBV27
ASSSQGIGNTIY
>12|TRBJ2-7|TRBV5-1
ASSNDRGSYEQY
>14|TRBJ1-2|TRBV21-1
ASSKAPFTGKCGYT
>13|TRBJ1-6|TRBV11-2
ASNPHGRYTDPLH
>13|TRBJ2-6|TRBV9
ASSPGPPGANVLT
>11|TRBJ2-3|TRBV6-4
ASSPLLSDTQY
>13|TRBJ1-2|TRBV7-9
ASSSNEGGYYGYT
>12|TRBJ1-5|TRBV28
ASSPGRSNQPQH
>11|TRBJ1-2|TRBV29-1
SALTGENYGYT
>16|TRBJ2-7|TRBV29-1
SVETPAGGQGVSYEQY
>8|TRBJ2-1|TRBV18
ASSPGEQF
>10|TRBJ2-2|TRBV19
ASNQGSGELF
>11|TRBJ1-5|TRBV29-1
SVATGDYQPQH
>12|TRBJ1-6|TRBV10-2
ASSQGQSNSPLH
>12|TRBJ2-5|TRBV2
ASSEGWDQETQY
>11|TRBJ2-7|TRBV5-3
ARSFKGHNEQY
>10|TRBJ2-3|TRBV11-1
ASSYVEDTQY
>12|TRBJ2-7|TRBV5-5
ASSFPGGSYEQY
>15|TRBJ1-3|TRBV5-6
ASSLLLDGSEGDTIY
>14|TRBJ2-3|TRBV15
ATSRDQGQGTDTQY
>11|TRBJ2-7|TRBV7-8
ASSLAGYYEQY
>11|TRBJ2-1|TRBV30
VSSRTSSNEQF
>13|TRBJ2-7|TRBV4-1
ASSQGPMGDSEQY
>13|TRBJ1-4|TRBV10-1
ASSEGTGRKEKLF
>16|TRBJ2-1|TRBV5-1
ASSLVSASGGPYNEQF
>10|TRBJ2-2|TRBV9
ASQYYTGELF
>13|TRBJ2-3|TRBV7-8
ASSSSGGNTDTQY